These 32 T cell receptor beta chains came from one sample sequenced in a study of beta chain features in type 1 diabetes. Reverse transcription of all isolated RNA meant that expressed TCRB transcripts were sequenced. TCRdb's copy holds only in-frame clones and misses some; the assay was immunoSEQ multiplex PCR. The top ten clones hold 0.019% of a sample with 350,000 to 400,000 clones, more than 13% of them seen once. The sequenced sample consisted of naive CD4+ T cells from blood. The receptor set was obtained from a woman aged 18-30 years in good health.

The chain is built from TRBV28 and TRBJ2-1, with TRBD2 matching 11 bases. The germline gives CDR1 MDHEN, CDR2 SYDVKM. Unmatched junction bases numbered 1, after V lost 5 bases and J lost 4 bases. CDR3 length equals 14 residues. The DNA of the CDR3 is TGTGCCAGCAGTCGACTAGCGGGGTACAATGAGCAGTTCTTC. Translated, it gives CASSRLAGYNEQFF.

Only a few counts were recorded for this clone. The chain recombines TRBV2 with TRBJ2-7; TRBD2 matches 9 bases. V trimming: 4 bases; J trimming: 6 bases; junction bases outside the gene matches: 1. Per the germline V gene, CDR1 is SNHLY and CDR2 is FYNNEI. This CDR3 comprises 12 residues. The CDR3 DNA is TGTGCCAGCAGTGGTAGCGGGGGCGAGCAGTACTTC. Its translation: CASSGSGGEQYF.

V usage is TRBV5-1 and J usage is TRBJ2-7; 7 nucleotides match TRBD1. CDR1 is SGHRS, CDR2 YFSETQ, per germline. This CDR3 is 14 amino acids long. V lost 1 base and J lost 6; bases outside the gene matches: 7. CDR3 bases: TGCGCCAGCAGCTTGACGTCCGACAGGGTCGAGCAGTACTTC. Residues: CASSLTSDRVEQYF.

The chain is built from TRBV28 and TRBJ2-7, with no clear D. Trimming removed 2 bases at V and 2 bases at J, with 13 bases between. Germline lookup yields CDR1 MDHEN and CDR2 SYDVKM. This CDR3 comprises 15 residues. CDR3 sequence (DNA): TGTGCCAGCAGTTTAGACCCAGACCTAGCCTACGAGCAGTACTTC. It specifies CASSLDPDLAYEQYF.

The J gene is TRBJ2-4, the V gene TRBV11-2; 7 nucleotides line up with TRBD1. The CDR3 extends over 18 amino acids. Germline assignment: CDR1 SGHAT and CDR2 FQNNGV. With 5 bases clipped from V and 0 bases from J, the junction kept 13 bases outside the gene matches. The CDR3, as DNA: TGTGCCAGCAGCCCTTTGCACAGGGGCCGGCTAGCCAAAAACATTCAGTACTTC. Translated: CASSPLHRGRLAKNIQYF.

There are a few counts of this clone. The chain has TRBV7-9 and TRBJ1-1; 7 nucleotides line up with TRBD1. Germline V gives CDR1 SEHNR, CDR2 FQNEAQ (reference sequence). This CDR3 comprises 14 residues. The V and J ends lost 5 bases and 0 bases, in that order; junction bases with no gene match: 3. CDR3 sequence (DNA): TGTGCCAGCAGCGGACAGGTTGTGAACACTGAAGCTTTCTTT. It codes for CASSGQVVNTEAFF.

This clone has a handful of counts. The CDR3 region is CASSLEQGNEQFF. The DNA of the CDR3 is TGTGCCAGCAGCTTAGAACAGGGCAATGAGCAGTTCTTC. The genes are TRBV7-2 and TRBJ2-1, with a tentative D call TRBD1 (6 bases). The V gene lost 1 base and the J gene lost 6 bases, with 7 bases spanning the gap. Germline-derived CDR1 and CDR2 are SGHTA and FQGNSA. The CDR3 covers 13 residues.

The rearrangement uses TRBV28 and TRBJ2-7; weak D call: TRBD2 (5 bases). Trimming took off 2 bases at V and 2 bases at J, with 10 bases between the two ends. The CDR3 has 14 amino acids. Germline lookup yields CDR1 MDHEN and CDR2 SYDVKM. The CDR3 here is CASSLTAAPYEQYF. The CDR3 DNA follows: TGTGCCAGCAGTTTAACAGCGGCCCCCTACGAGCAGTACTTC.

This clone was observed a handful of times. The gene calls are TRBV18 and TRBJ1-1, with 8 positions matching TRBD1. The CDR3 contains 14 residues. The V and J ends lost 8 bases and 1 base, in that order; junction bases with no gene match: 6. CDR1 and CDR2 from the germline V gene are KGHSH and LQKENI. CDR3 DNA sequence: TGTGCCAGCCGAACAGGACAGGGGAACACTGAAGCTTTCTTT. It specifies CASRTGQGNTEAFF. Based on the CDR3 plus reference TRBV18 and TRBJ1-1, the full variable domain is NAGVMQNPRHLVRRRGQEARLRCSPMKGHSHVYWYRQLPEEGLKFMVYLQKENIIDESGMPKERFSAEFPKEGPSILRIQQVVRGDSAAYFCASRTGQGNTEAFFGQGTRLTVV.

As DNA, the CDR3 is TGTGCCAGCAGCTTATACCAGAACAGGGCTTGGAATGAGCAGTTCTTC. It specifies CASSLYQNRAWNEQFF. The gene calls are TRBV7-9 and TRBJ2-1; tentative D call: TRBD1 (6 bases). Trimming removed 2 bases at V and 7 bases at J, with 18 bases between. CDR1 SEHNR and CDR2 FQNEAQ come from the germline V gene (reference sequence). The CDR3 loop spans 16 amino acids.

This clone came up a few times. The CDR3 here is CASSRDFYNEQFF. Here the CDR3 DNA reads TGTGCCAGCAGCCGGGACTTCTACAATGAGCAGTTCTTC. This chain joins TRBV7-9 and TRBJ2-1, with a tentative D call TRBD2 (6 bases). From germline, CDR1 is SEHNR and CDR2 FQNEAQ (reference sequence). V gave up 5 bases and J gave up 3 bases, with 8 bases separating them. The CDR3 totals 13 residues. The full variable domain, in which reference TRBV7-9 and TRBJ2-1 provide the parts outside the CDR3, is DTGVSQNPRHKITKRGQNVTFRCDPISEHNRLYWYRQTLGQGPEFLTYFQNEAQLEKSRLLSDRFSAERPKGSFSTLEIQRTEQGDSAMYLCASSRDFYNEQFFGPGTRLTVL.

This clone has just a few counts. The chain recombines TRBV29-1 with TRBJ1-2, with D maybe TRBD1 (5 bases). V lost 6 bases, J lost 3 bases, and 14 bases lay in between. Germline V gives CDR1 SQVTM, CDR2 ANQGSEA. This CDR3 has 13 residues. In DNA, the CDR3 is TGCAGCGTGGGGTCAGGGCTCGACTATGGCTACACCTTC. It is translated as CSVGSGLDYGYTF.

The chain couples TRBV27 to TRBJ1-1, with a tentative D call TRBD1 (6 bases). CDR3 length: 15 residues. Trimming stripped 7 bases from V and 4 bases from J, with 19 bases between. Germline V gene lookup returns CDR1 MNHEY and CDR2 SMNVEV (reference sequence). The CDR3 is CASNFARGGPTEAFF. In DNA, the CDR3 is TGTGCCAGCAACTTCGCCCGCGGGGGGCCCACTGAAGCTTTCTTT.

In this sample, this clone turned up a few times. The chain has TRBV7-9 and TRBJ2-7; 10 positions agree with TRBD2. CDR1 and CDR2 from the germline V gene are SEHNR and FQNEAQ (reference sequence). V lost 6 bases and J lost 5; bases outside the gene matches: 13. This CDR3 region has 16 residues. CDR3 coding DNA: TGTGCCAGCAGTTTCCTGGCTAGCGGGAGATGGCACGAGCAGTACTTC. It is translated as CASSFLASGRWHEQYF.

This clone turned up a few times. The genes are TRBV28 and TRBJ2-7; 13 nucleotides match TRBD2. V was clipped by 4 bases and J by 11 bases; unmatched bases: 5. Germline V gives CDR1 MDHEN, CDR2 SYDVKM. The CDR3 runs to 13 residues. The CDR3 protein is CASSSTSGRIEYF. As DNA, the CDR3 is TGTGCCAGCAGTTCGACTAGCGGGAGGATCGAGTACTTC.

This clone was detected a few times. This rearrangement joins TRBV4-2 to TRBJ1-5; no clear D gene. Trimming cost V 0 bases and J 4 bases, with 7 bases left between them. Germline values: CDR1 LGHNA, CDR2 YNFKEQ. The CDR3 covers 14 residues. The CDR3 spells CASSQDRGNQPQHF. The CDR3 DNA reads TGTGCCAGCAGCCAAGATCGCGGAAATCAGCCCCAGCATTTT.

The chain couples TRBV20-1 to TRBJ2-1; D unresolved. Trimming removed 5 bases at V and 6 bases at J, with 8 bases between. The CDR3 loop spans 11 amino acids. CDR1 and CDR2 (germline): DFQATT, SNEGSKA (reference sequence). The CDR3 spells CSAFPGNEQFF. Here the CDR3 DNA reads TGCAGTGCTTTCCCCGGCAATGAGCAGTTCTTC.

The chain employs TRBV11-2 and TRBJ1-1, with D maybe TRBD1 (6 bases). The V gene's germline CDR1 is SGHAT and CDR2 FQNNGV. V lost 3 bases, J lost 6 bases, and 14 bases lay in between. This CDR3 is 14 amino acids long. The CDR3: CASSFWTERAEAFF. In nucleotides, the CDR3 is TGTGCCAGCAGCTTTTGGACAGAACGTGCTGAAGCTTTCTTT.

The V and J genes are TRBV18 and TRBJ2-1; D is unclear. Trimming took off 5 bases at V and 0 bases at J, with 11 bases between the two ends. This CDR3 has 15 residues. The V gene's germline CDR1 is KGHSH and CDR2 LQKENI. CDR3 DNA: TGTGCCAGCTCATTACAGAGTAGCTCCTACAATGAGCAGTTCTTC. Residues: CASSLQSSSYNEQFF. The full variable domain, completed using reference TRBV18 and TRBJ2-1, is NAGVMQNPRHLVRRRGQEARLRCSPMKGHSHVYWYRQLPEEGLKFMVYLQKENIIDESGMPKERFSAEFPKEGPSILRIQQVVRGDSAAYFCASSLQSSSYNEQFFGPGTRLTVL.

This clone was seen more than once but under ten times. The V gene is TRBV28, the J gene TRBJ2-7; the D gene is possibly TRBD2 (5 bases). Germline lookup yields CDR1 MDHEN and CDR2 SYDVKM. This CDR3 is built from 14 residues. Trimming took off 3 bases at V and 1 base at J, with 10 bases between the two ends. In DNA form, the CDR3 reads TGTGCCAGCAGTTTTCATTCGGGGTCCTACGAGCAGTACTTC. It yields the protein CASSFHSGSYEQYF.

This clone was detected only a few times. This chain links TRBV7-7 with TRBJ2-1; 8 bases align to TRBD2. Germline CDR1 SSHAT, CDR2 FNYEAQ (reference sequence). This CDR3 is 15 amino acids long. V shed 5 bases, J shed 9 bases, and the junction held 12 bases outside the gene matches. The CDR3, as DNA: TGTGCCAGCAGCCCCACTAGGGGACTAGTGGGTGAGCAGTTCTTC. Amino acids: CASSPTRGLVGEQFF.

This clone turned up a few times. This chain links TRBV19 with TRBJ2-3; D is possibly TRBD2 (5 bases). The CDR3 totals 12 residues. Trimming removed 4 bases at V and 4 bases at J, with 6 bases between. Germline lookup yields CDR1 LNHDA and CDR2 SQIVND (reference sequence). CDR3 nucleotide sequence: TGTGCCAGTAGTACACTAGCAGATACGCAGTATTTT. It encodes CASSTLADTQYF.

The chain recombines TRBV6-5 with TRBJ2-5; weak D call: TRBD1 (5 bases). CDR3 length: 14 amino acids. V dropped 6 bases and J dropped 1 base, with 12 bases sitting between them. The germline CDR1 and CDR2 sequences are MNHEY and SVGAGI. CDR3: CASREGVFQETQYF. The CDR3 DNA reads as TGTGCCAGCAGAGAAGGGGTTTTCCAAGAGACCCAGTACTTC.

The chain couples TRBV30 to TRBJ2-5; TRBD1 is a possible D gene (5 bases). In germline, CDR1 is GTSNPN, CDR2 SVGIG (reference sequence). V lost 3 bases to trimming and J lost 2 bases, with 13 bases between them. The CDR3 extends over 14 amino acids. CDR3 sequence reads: CAWRIQGVQETQYF. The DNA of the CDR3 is TGTGCCTGGAGAATCCAGGGTGTGCAAGAGACCCAGTACTTC.

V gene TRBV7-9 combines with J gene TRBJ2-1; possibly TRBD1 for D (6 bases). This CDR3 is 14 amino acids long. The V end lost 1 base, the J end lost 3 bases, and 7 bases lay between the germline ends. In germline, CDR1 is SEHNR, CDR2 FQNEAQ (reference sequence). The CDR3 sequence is CASSLEDSYNEQFF. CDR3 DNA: TGTGCCAGCAGCTTAGAGGACAGCTACAATGAGCAGTTCTTC.

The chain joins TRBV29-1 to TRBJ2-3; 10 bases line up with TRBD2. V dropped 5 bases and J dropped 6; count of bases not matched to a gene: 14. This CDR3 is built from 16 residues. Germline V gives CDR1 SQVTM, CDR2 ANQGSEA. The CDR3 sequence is CSVKSSSGSRTDTQYF. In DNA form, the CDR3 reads TGCAGCGTTAAGAGCTCTAGCGGGAGTAGGACGGATACGCAGTATTTT.

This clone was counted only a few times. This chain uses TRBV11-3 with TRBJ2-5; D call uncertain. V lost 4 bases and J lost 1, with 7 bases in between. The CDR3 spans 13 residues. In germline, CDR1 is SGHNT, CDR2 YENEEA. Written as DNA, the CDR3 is TGTGCCAGCAGCTCAGGCCCCCAAGAGACCCAGTACTTC. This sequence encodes CASSSGPQETQYF.

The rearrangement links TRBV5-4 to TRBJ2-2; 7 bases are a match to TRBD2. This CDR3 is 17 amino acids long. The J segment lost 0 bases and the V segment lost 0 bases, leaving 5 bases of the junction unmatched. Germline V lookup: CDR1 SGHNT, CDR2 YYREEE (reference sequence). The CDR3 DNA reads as TGTGCCAGCAGCTTGGGATTAGGGAGGGCGAACACCGGGGAGCTGTTTTTT. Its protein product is CASSLGLGRANTGELFF.

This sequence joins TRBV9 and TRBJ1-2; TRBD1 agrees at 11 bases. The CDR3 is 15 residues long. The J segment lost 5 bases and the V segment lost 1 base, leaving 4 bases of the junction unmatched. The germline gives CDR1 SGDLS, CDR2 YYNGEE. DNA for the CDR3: TGTGCCAGCAGCGTACTGGACAGGGGGCTTTATGGCTACACCTTC. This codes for CASSVLDRGLYGYTF.

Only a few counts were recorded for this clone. The CDR3 sequence is CASSQLSRHTETQYF. The CDR3 DNA is TGTGCCAGCAGCCAACTCAGCCGACATACGGAGACCCAGTACTTC. V gene TRBV14 combines with J gene TRBJ2-5; D is ambiguous. This CDR3 is built from 15 residues. V lost 2 bases to trimming and J lost 5 bases, with 15 bases between them. CDR1 SGHDN and CDR2 FVKESK come from the germline V gene.

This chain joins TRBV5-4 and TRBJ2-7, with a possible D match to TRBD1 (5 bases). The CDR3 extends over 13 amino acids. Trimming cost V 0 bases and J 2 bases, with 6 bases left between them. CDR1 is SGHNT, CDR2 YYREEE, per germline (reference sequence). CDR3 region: CASSLAGTYEQYF. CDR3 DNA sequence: TGTGCCAGCAGCTTGGCAGGGACCTACGAGCAGTACTTC.

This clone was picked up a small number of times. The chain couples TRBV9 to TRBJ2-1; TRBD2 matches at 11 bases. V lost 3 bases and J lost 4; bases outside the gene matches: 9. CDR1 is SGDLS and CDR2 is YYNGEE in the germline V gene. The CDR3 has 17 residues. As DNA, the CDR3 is TGTGCCAGCAGCGCTGATAGCGGGAGGGGCGTGTACAATGAGCAGTTCTTC. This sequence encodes CASSADSGRGVYNEQFF.